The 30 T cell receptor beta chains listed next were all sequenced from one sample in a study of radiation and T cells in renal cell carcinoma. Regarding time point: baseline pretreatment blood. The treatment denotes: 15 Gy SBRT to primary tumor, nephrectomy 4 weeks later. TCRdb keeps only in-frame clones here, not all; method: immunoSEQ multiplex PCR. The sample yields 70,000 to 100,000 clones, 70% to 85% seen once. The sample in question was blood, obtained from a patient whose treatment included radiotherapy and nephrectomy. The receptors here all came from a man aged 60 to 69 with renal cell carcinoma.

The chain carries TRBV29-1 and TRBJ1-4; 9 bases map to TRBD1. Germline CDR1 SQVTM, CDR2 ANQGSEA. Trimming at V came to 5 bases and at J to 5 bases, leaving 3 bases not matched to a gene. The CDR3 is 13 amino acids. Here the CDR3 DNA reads TGCAGCGTTCCCGACAGGGGGAATGAAAAACTGTTTTTT. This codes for CSVPDRGNEKLFF.

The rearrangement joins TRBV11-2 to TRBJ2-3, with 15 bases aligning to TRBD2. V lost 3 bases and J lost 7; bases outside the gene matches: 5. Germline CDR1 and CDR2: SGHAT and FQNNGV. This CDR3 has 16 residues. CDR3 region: CASSLLGTSGRYTQYF. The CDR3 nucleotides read TGTGCCAGCAGCTTGCTGGGGACTAGCGGGAGGTATACGCAGTATTTT.

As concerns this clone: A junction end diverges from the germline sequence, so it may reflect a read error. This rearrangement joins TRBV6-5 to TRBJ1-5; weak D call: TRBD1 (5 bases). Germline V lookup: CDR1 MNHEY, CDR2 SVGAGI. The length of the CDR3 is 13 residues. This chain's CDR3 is CASSDSRDQPQHF. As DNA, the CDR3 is TGTGCCAGCAGTGACTCCAGGGATCAGCCCCAGCATTTT.

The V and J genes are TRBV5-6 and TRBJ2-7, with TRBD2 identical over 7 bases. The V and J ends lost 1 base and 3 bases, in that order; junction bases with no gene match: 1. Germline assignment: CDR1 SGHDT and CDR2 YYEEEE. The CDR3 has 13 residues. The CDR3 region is CASSLPSGYEQYF. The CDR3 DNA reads TGTGCCAGCAGCTTGCCTAGCGGCTACGAGCAGTACTTC.

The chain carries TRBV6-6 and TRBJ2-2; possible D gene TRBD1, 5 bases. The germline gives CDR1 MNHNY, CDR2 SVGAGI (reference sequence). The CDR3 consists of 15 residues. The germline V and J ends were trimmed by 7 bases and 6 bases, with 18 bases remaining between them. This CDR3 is CASTTLSGLPGELFF. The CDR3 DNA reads TGTGCCAGCACCACCCTGTCAGGGCTCCCCGGGGAGCTGTTTTTT.

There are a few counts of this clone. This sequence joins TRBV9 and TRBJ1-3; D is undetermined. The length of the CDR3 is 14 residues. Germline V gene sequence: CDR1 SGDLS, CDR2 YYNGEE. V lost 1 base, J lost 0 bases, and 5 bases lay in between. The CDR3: CASSVQSSGNTIYF. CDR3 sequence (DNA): TGTGCCAGCAGCGTACAGAGCTCTGGAAACACCATATATTTT.

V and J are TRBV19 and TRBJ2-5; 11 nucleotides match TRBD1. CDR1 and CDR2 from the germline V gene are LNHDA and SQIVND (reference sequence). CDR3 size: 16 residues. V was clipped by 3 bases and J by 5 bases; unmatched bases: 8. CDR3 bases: TGTGCCAGTAGTATCGGTGGGACAGGGGGTGCGGAGACCCAGTACTTC. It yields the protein CASSIGGTGGAETQYF.

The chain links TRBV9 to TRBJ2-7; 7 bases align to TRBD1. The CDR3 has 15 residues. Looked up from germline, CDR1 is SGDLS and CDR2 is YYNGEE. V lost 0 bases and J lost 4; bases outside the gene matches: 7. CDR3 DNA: TGTGCCAGCAGCGTAGCCTCGGGACAGCTATACGAGCAGTACTTC. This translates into CASSVASGQLYEQYF. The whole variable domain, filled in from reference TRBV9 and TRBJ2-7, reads DSGVTQTPKHLITATGQRVTLRCSPRSGDLSVYWYQQSLDQGLQFLIQYYNGEERAKGNILERFSAQQFPDLHSELNLSSLELGDSALYFCASSVASGQLYEQYFGPGTRLTVT.

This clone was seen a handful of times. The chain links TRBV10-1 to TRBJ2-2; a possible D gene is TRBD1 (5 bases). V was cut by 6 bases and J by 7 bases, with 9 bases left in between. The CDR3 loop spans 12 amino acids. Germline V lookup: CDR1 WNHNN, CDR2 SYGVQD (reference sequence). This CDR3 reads CASRQGGGELFF. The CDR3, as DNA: TGCGCCAGCAGGCAGGGCGGCGGGGAGCTGTTTTTT.

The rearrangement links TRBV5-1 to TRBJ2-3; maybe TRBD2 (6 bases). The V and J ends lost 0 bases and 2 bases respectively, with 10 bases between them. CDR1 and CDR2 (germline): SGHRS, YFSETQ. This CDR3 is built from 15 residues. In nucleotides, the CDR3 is TGCGCCAGCAGCTTGGAGGGGAGGCTCACAGATACGCAGTATTTT. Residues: CASSLEGRLTDTQYF.

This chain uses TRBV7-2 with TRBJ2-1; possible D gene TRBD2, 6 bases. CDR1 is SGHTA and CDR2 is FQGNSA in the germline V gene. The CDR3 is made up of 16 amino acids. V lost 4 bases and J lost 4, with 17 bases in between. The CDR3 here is CASSSGAGTFYNEQFF. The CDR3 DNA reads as TGTGCCAGCAGCTCCGGTGCGGGGACCTTTTACAATGAGCAGTTCTTC.

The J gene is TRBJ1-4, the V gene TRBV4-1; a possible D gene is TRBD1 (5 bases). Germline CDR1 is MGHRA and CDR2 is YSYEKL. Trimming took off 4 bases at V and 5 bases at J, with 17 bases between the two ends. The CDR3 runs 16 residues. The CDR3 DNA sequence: TGCGCCAGCAGCCTTTTTACAGGAGGGGAAAATGAAAAACTGTTTTTT. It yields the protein CASSLFTGGENEKLFF.

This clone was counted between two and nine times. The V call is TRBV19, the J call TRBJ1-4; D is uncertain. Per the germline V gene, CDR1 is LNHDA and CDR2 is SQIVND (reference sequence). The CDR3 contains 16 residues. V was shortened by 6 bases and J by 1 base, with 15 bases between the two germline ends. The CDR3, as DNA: TGTGCCAGTAGACCGAGGTTCTGGGGAACTAATGAAAAACTGTTTTTT. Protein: CASRPRFWGTNEKLFF.

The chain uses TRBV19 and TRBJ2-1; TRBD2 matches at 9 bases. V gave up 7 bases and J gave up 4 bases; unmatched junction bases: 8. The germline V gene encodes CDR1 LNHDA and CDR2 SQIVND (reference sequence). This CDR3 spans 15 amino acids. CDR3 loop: CASTQRLAGYNEQFF. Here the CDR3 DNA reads TGTGCCAGTACCCAAAGGCTAGCGGGGTACAATGAGCAGTTCTTC.

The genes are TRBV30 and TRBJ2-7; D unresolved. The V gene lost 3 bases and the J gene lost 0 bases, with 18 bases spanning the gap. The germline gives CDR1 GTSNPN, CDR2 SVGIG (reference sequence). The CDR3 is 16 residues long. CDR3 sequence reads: CAWSAPAQDSSYEQYF. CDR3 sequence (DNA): TGTGCCTGGAGCGCCCCGGCTCAGGATAGCTCCTACGAGCAGTACTTC.

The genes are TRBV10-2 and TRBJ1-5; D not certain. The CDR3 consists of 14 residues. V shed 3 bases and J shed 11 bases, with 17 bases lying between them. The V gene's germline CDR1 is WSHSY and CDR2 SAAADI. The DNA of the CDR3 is TGCGCCAGCAGTGAATATGGGAGCCCAGGAGCCCAGCATTTT. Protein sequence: CASSEYGSPGAQHF.

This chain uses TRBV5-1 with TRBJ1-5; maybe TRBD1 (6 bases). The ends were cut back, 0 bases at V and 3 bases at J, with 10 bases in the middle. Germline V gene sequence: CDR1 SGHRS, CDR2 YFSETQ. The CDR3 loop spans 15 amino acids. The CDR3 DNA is TGCGCCAGCAGCTTGGGTGGGGGCCTCAATCAGCCCCAGCATTTT. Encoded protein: CASSLGGGLNQPQHF.

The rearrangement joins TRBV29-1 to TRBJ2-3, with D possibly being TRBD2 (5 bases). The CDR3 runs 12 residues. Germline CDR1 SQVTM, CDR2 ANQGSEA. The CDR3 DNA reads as TGCAGGACGGACTTCTCCACAGATACGCAGTATTTT. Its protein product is CRTDFSTDTQYF.

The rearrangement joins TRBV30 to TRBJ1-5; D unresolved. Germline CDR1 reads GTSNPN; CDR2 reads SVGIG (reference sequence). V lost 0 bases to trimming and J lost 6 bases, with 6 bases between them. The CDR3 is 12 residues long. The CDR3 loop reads CAWSVGIQPQHF. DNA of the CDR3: TGTGCCTGGAGTGTGGGTATTCAGCCCCAGCATTTT. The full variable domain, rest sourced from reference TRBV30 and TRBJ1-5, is SQTIHQWPATLVQPVGSPLSLECTVEGTSNPNLYWYRQAAGRGLQLLFYSVGIGQISSEVPQNLSASRPQDRQFILSSKKLLLSDSGFYLCAWSVGIQPQHFGDGTRLSIL.

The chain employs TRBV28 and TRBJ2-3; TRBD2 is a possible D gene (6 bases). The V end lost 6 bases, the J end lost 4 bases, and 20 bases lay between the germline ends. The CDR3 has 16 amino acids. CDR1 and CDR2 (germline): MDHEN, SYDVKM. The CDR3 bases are TGTGCCAGCAGCTCGCTAATTACGGGAGTGGCAGATACGCAGTATTTT. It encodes CASSSLITGVADTQYF.

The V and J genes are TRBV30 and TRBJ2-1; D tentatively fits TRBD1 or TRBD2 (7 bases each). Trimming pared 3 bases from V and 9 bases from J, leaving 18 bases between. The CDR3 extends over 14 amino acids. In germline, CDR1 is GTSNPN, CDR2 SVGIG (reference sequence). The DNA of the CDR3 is TGTGCCTGGAGCCCAGGGGGGGCCAAGAGTGAGCAGTTCTTC. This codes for CAWSPGGAKSEQFF.

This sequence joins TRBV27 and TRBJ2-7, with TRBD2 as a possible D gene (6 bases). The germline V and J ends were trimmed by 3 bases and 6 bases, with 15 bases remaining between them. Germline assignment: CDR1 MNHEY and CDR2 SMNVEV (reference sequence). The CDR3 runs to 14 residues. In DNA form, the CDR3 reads TGTGCCAGCAGTTTTAATGGGGGGACGGGCGAGCAGTACTTC. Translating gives CASSFNGGTGEQYF.

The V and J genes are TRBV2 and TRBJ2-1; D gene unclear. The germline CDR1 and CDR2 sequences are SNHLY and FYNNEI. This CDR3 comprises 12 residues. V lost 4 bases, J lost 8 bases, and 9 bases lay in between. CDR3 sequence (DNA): TGTGCCAGCAGTGTTAACAACTATGAGCAGTTCTTC. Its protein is CASSVNNYEQFF.

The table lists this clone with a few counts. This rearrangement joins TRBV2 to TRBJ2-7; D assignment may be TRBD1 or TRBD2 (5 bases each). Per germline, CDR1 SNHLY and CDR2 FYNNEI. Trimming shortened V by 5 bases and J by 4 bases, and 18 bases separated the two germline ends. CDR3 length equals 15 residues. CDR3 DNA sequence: TGTGCCAGCAGTTCCTACCCGAGGGGTCCATACGAGCAGTACTTC. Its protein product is CASSSYPRGPYEQYF.

CDR3 sequence (DNA): TGTGCTAGTGGTTCTACCCTTCTTCTAAGGGAGGGTGGTGAAAAACTGTTTTTT. This encodes CASGSTLLLREGGEKLFF. The V call is TRBV12-5, the J call TRBJ1-4; no clear D. The V gene lost 4 bases and the J gene lost 7 bases, with 25 bases spanning the gap. CDR3 length: 18 residues. The germline V gene encodes CDR1 LGHNT and CDR2 FRNRAP.

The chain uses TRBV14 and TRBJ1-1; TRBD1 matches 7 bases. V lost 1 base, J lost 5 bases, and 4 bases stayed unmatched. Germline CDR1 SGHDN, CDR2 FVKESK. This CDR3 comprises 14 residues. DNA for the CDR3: TGTGCCAGCAGCCAAGTACAGGGGCTGACTGAAGCTTTCTTT. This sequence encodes CASSQVQGLTEAFF.

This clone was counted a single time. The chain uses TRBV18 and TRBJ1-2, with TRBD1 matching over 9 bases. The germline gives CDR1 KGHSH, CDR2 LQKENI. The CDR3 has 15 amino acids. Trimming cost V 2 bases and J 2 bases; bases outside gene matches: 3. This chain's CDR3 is CASSPWDRANYGYTF. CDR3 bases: TGTGCCAGCTCACCATGGGACAGGGCGAACTATGGCTACACCTTC. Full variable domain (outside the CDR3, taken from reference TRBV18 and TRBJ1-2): NAGVMQNPRHLVRRRGQEARLRCSPMKGHSHVYWYRQLPEEGLKFMVYLQKENIIDESGMPKERFSAEFPKEGPSILRIQQVVRGDSAAYFCASSPWDRANYGYTFGSGTRLTVV.

For the CDR3, the DNA is TGTGCCAGCAGTGAAGCGCTCGGCAGGGGTTACGAGCAGTACTTC. This gives the protein CASSEALGRGYEQYF. The rearrangement links TRBV2 to TRBJ2-7; D is perhaps TRBD1 (6 bases). Between the trimmed V and J ends, which lost 0 bases and 4 bases, there was a span of 13 bases. Germline CDR1 is SNHLY and CDR2 is FYNNEI. The CDR3 spans 15 residues.

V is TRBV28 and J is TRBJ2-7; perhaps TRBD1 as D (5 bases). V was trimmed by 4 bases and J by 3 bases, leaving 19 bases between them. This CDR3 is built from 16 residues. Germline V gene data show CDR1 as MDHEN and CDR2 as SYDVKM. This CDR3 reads CASSSFTRVYGYEQYF. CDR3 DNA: TGTGCCAGCAGTTCCTTTACCAGGGTGTACGGCTACGAGCAGTACTTC.

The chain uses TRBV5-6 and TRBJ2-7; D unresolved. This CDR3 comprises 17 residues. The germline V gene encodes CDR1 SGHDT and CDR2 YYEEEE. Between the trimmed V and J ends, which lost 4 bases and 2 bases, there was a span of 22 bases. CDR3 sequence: CASSRRFRETPTYEQYF. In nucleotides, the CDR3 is TGTGCCAGCAGCCGTCGCTTTAGGGAAACCCCCACCTACGAGCAGTACTTC.